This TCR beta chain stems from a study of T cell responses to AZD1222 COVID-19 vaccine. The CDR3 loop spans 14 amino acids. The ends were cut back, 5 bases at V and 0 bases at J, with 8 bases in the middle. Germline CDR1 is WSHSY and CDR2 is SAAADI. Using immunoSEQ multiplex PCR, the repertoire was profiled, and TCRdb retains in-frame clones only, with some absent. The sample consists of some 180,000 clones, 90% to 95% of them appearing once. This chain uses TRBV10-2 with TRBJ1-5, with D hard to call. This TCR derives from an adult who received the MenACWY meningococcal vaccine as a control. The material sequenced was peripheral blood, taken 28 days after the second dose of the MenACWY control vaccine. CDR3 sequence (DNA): TGCGCCAGCAGTCCGGGCCATAGCAATCAGCCCCAGCATTTT. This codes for CASSPGHSNQPQHF.